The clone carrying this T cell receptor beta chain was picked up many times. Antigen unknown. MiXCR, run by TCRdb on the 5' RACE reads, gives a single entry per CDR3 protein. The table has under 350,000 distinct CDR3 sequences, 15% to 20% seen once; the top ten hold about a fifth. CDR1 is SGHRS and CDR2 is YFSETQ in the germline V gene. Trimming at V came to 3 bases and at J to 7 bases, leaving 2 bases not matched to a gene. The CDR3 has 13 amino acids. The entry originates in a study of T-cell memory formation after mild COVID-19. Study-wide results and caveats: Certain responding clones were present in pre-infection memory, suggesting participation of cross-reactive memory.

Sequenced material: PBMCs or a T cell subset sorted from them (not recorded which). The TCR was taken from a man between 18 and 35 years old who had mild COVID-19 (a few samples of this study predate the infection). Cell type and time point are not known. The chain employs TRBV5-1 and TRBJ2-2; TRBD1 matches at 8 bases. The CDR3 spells CASSYGQGGELFF. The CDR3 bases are TGCGCCAGCAGCTACGGACAGGGCGGGGAGCTGTTTTTT.